This TCR beta chain was observed in a study of cytomegalovirus exposure and HLA in healthy donors. General observations from the study: There were over 150 TCR beta chains listed as cytomegalovirus-associated.

Unrecorded immune exposures were likely, despite nominal health at sampling. In the PCR, 60 Vbeta and 13 Jbeta primers were used. Profiling relied on immunoSEQ multiplex PCR, and the TCRdb table lists in-frame clones only, not all of them. The repertoire consists of approximately 190,000 clones, with approximately 84% occurring once and the leading ten covering around 4%. For this clone: What it recognizes is unknown.

Germline values: CDR1 MNHEY, CDR2 SVGAGI. The V and J ends lost 5 bases and 2 bases, in that order; junction bases with no gene match: 2. CDR3 size: 14 residues. The chain joins TRBV6-5 to TRBJ1-5; 8 nucleotides agree with TRBD1. The receptor's source is a man aged 45-60 years in good health and CMV-seronegative. Sequencing was done on a sample of PBMCs. The CDR3: CASSKTGGNQPQHF. The CDR3 nucleotides read TGTGCCAGCAGTAAGACAGGGGGCAATCAGCCCCAGCATTTT.